A selection of T cell receptor beta chains follows, all from one sample in a study of blood T cell repertoires in COVID-19. Generated by immunoSEQ multiplex PCR, the TCRdb table keeps only in-frame clones and is missing some. Counted here are about 280,000 clones, around 90% occurring once; the ten biggest clones make up 2.2%. Sequenced input: peripheral blood. All receptors come from a woman between 45 and 60 years old who had recovered from COVID-19. Each CDR3 is given with its conserved first and last residue. Fields, in order: D gene, V gene, J gene, clone size, CDR3 DNA, CDR3 protein. A D gene is named only where the DNA matches it firmly. For some rows the clone size is stated as once, few or many, or as a class when expanded; others skip it.

TRBD2	TRBV7-2	TRBJ2-1	.	TGTGCCAGCAGCGGGGGACTAGCGGGAGGGCCGAGGAATGAGCAGTTCTTC	CASSGGLAGGPRNEQFF
.	TRBV9	TRBJ2-3	.	TGTGCCAGCAGCGTAGCGGAGAGCACAGATACGCAGTATTTT	CASSVAESTDTQYF
.	TRBV19	TRBJ1-1	.	TGTGCCAGTAGTCGAACGGGCGGGTTAAACACTGAAGCTTTCTTT	CASSRTGGLNTEAFF
.	TRBV6-1	TRBJ1-1	.	TGTGCCAGCAGTGAAGCGCTCGGGTGGACTGAAGCTTTCTTT	CASSEALGWTEAFF
.	TRBV12-3/TRBV12-4	TRBJ1-1	.	TGTGCCAGCAGCCCTGCAGTAACCCCTGAAGCTTTCTTT	CASSPAVTPEAFF
TRBD1	TRBV19	TRBJ2-2	.	TGTGCCAGTTTTACAGGGGTCCGGGCCGGGGAGCTGTTTTTT	CASFTGVRAGELFF
.	TRBV27	TRBJ2-5	once	TGTGCCAGCAGTTTACGACGGGTGGAGACCCAGTACTTC	CASSLRRVETQYF
.	TRBV20-1	TRBJ2-1	.	TGCAGTGCTCTTCGGGTCAATGAGCAGTTCTTC	CSALRVNEQFF
TRBD2	TRBV27	TRBJ2-7	.	TGTGCCAGCAGACTAGCGGGGCTTACTAGCGAGCAGTACTTC	CASRLAGLTSEQYF
TRBD1	TRBV11-1	TRBJ2-2	.	TGTGCCAGCAGCACCCGACAGGGGGCTGGCGGGGAGCTGTTTTTT	CASSTRQGAGGELFF
.	TRBV5-4	TRBJ2-7	.	TGTGCCAGCAGCTCCCCCGGGTCTTTAACCTACGAGCAGTACTTC	CASSSPGSLTYEQYF
.	TRBV4-3	TRBJ2-4	.	TGCGCCAGCAGCCAAGGCTTCTCCTATGGGGGCCCGGGGGCCAAAAACATTCAGTACTTC	CASSQGFSYGGPGAKNIQYF
.	TRBV21-1	TRBJ1-2	.	TGTGCCAGCAGCAATCGGCAGGGGGGCTATGGCTACACCTTC	CASSNRQGGYGYTF
TRBD1	TRBV10-1	TRBJ1-2	.	TGCGCCAGCAGTGAGAAGGGACAGAGCTATGGCTACACCTTC	CASSEKGQSYGYTF
.	TRBV29-1	TRBJ1-2	.	TGCAGCGTTGTGGTGGGAGGCGGCTACACCTTC	CSVVVGGGYTF
.	TRBV28	TRBJ1-5	once	TGTGCCAGCAGTTCCCCGTGGGGGGGTCAGCCCCAGCATTTT	CASSSPWGGQPQHF
TRBD1	TRBV28	TRBJ1-2	.	TGTGCCAGCAGCCGAGGGGGCGCGATTTATGGCTACACCTTC	CASSRGGAIYGYTF
.	TRBV7-9	TRBJ1-2	.	TGTGCCAGCAGCTTAACTAGCTATGGCTACACCTTC	CASSLTSYGYTF
.	TRBV7-9	TRBJ2-3	.	TGTGCCAGCAGATACAGGGTACCCACAGATACGCAGTATTTT	CASRYRVPTDTQYF
.	TRBV29-1	TRBJ1-1	.	TGCAGCGTTGATCGGGCGGGGACTGAAGCTTTCTTT	CSVDRAGTEAFF
.	TRBV20-1	TRBJ2-4	once	TGCAGTGCTAGCGATACTCCCATTCAGTACTTC	CSASDTPIQYF
.	TRBV28	TRBJ1-1	.	TGTGCCAGCAGTTTATCGACTCCCCCCGAAGCTTTCTTT	CASSLSTPPEAFF
TRBD1	TRBV7-3	TRBJ1-6	.	TGTGCCAGCAGCTTAATAGGAGGGGGCTCCAATTCACCCCTCCACTTT	CASSLIGGGSNSPLHF
.	TRBV5-6	TRBJ1-1	.	TGTGCCAGCAGCTTGGTAGGGGACACTGAAGCTTTCTTT	CASSLVGDTEAFF
TRBD2	TRBV5-4	TRBJ2-1	.	TGTGCCAGCAGCTTGGGGCCCTCTAGCGGCTACAATGAGCAGTTCTTC	CASSLGPSSGYNEQFF
.	TRBV30	TRBJ2-1	.	TGTGCCTGGAGCCTACGGTATGAGCAGTTCTTC	CAWSLRYEQFF
.	TRBV5-1	TRBJ2-7	.	TGCGCCAGCAGCTGGCATATGGGACTCACCTCCACAACCTACGAGCAGTACTTC	CASSWHMGLTSTTYEQYF
.	TRBV30	TRBJ1-2	.	TGTGCCTGGAGCTCCTCGGGGGGGTTAGGCTACACCTTC	CAWSSSGGLGYTF
TRBD2	TRBV5-1	TRBJ2-3	.	TGCGCCAGCAGCTTCGGGCTAGCGGGAGGCGGAATTACCACAGATACGCAGTATTTT	CASSFGLAGGGITTDTQYF
.	TRBV6-2/TRBV6-3	TRBJ2-3	once	TGTGCCAGCAGTTACCCCTCGACAGGATCGCTTTACACAGATACGCAGTATTTT	CASSYPSTGSLYTDTQYF
TRBD1	TRBV10-2	TRBJ1-1	.	TGCGCCACCGCACCAGGGGGCACTGAAGCTTTCTTT	CATAPGGTEAFF
.	TRBV27	TRBJ1-1	once	TGTGCCAGCAGTTTATGGGGTGGAGGCACTGAAGCTTTCTTT	CASSLWGGGTEAFF
.	TRBV7-3	TRBJ1-1	.	TGTGCCAGCAGCGTGGGGGACATGAACACTGAAGCTTTCTTT	CASSVGDMNTEAFF
.	TRBV7-8	TRBJ2-1	few	TGTGCCAGCAGCTTGGAGGAAATCCACAATGAGCAGTTCTTC	CASSLEEIHNEQFF
TRBD1	TRBV11-2	TRBJ2-2	.	TGTGCCAGCAGCCCGACAGGGGCGAACACCGGGGAGCTGTTTTTT	CASSPTGANTGELFF
.	TRBV6-2/TRBV6-3	TRBJ2-7	once	TGTGCCAGCAGTCTTCTTGCAGGGGAATACGAGCAGTACTTC	CASSLLAGEYEQYF
.	TRBV10-3	TRBJ1-1	.	TGTGCCATCAGGGGTACAGGGTCCGACACTGAAGCTTTCTTT	CAIRGTGSDTEAFF
TRBD2	TRBV5-1	TRBJ2-1	.	TGCGCCAGCAGCCCAAGACTAGCGTCGAGCTCCTACAATGAGCAGTTCTTC	CASSPRLASSSYNEQFF
TRBD2	TRBV15	TRBJ2-5	.	TGTGCCACCAGCAGGACTAGCGGGGCCCAAGAGACCCAGTACTTC	CATSRTSGAQETQYF
TRBD2	TRBV7-2	TRBJ2-5	.	TGTGCCAGCAGCGCTCTAAAAGGTTTTACTAGCGCCGGGACCCAGTACTTC	CASSALKGFTSAGTQYF
TRBD1	TRBV24-1	TRBJ1-4	.	TGTGCCACCAGTGAGAACCGGGACAGTAAACTGTTTTTT	CATSENRDSKLFF
TRBD1	TRBV7-2	TRBJ2-5	once	TGTGCCAGCAGCCGGAGGACAGGGAAAGAGACCCAGTACTTC	CASSRRTGKETQYF
TRBD1	TRBV29-1	TRBJ2-7	.	TGCAGCGCCCGGGACAGGGCCAGCTACGAGCAGTACTTC	CSARDRASYEQYF
.	TRBV5-6	TRBJ2-3	.	TGTGCCAGCAGCTTGACCGGGTACCCAGATACGCAGTATTTT	CASSLTGYPDTQYF
TRBD2	TRBV4-3	TRBJ2-7	.	TGCGCCAGCAGCCAAGGGACTAGCGGGAGATACGAGCAGTACTTC	CASSQGTSGRYEQYF
.	TRBV5-4	TRBJ2-7	.	TGTGCCAGCAGCCGAAGGGGGGGCGACGAGCAGTACTTC	CASSRRGGDEQYF
TRBD2	TRBV9	TRBJ2-3	.	TGTGCCAGCAGCACCCTAGCGGGGGGACTCACAGATACGCAGTATTTT	CASSTLAGGLTDTQYF
.	TRBV18	TRBJ1-1	.	TGTGCCAGCTCACCAGGAGGCCCGAACACTGAAGCTTTCTTT	CASSPGGPNTEAFF
.	TRBV7-8	TRBJ1-1	once	TGTGCCAGCAGCCCATGGGGACAACTGAACACTGAAGCTTTCTTT	CASSPWGQLNTEAFF
TRBD1	TRBV6-1	TRBJ2-7	.	TGTGCCAGCAGTGAAACAACCGGGACAGGGACCTACGAGCAGTACTTC	CASSETTGTGTYEQYF
.	TRBV6-2/TRBV6-3	TRBJ1-1	.	TGTGCCAGCAGCATCGCGGGGGGAATACGGAACACTGAAGCTTTCTTT	CASSIAGGIRNTEAFF
TRBD2	TRBV6-4	TRBJ2-1	.	TGTGCCAGCAGTGACCTATATGGGAGGGCTGAGCAGTTCTTC	CASSDLYGRAEQFF
.	TRBV3-1/TRBV3-2	TRBJ2-5	.	TGTGCCAGCGCGGACTTGTCCCAAGAGACCCAGTACTTC	CASADLSQETQYF
TRBD1	TRBV19	TRBJ1-5	.	TGTGCCAGTAAAACGGGACAGGGTTTTTATAGCAATCAGCCCCAGCATTTT	CASKTGQGFYSNQPQHF
.	TRBV7-2	TRBJ2-7	.	TGTGCCAGCAGCCTCGGCGGATCGGCTGTTATTGAGCAGTACTTC	CASSLGGSAVIEQYF
.	TRBV16	TRBJ1-5	.	TGTGCCAGCAGCCGACAGTGGAATCAGCCCCAGCATTTT	CASSRQWNQPQHF